The clone carrying this T cell receptor (beta chain) was found a few times. CDR1 SGHVS and CDR2 FNYEAQ come from the germline V gene. There are 15 residues in the CDR3. V trimming: 1 base; J trimming: 0 bases; junction bases outside the gene matches: 1. This specimen belongs to a study of patients and donors after allogeneic stem cell transplantation. TCRdb passed the RT-PCR reads through MiXCR, listing each CDR3 protein once. The sample yields 150,000 to 200,000 distinct CDR3 sequences, about 30% seen once. Sequenced input: blood, either unsorted or a sorted T cell fraction (not recorded which). The V call is TRBV7-6, the J call TRBJ2-7; 9 positions agree with TRBD2. This sequence was found in a human donor who was either an allogeneic HSCT recipient or a stem cell or donor lymphocyte infusion donor (not recorded which). It is not recorded whose cells these are; they may come from a transplant donor. The CDR3 region is CASSLGSGSSYEQYF. The CDR3 nucleotides read TGTGCCAGCAGCTTAGGTAGCGGGAGCTCCTACGAGCAGTACTTC.